A selection of T cell receptor beta chains follows, all from one sample in a study of blood T cell repertoires in COVID-19. Data came from immunoSEQ multiplex PCR; TCRdb stores just in-frame clones and leaves some out. The sample includes over 90,000 clones, approximately 86% of them seen just once. Sequencing input: peripheral blood. Receptors were obtained from a man of 80 years or more with acute or convalescent COVID-19. Each CDR3 is given with its conserved first and last residue. Each record gives: D gene, clone size, V gene, CDR3 length, J gene, CDR3 DNA, CDR3 protein. A D gene is named only where the DNA matches it firmly. Not every row has a clone size; where given, it reads once, few, many or a size class.

>NA|NA|TRBV15|15|TRBJ1-4
TGTGCCACCAGCTTTAGACAGACGACTAATGAAAAACTGTTTTTT
CATSFRQTTNEKLFF
>NA|NA|TRBV11-2|14|TRBJ1-5
TGTGCCAGCAGTCTACAGGGACCAACACAGCCCCAGCATTTT
CASSLQGPTQPQHF
>TRBD1|NA|TRBV6-6|15|TRBJ1-6
TGTGCCAGCAGTAGACCGGGACAGGGGGCGAAAACCCTCCACTTT
CASSRPGQGAKTLHF
>TRBD1|NA|TRBV9|16|TRBJ1-2
TGTGCCAGCAGCCCGATGGACAGGCCTCTTTCGGGCGGCTACACCTTC
CASSPMDRPLSGGYTF
>NA|NA|TRBV12-3/TRBV12-4|12|TRBJ2-1
TGTGCCAGCAGTTTTCTGGAGAACGAGCAGTTCTTC
CASSFLENEQFF
>NA|NA|TRBV5-8|17|TRBJ2-2
TGTGCCAGCAGCCCCGCTTCTAGGGGGAGCACGCACGGGGAGCTGTTTTTT
CASSPASRGSTHGELFF
>NA|NA|TRBV19|14|TRBJ1-2
TGTGCCAGTAGTATACCTCCCCCGAACTATGGCTACACCTTC
CASSIPPPNYGYTF
>NA|NA|TRBV5-1|15|TRBJ2-1
TGCGCCAGCAGCTTGGAAAGGGCTTGGGGCGATGAGCAGTTCTTC
CASSLERAWGDEQFF
>NA|NA|TRBV6-2/TRBV6-3|13|TRBJ1-5
TGTGCCAGCAGTTACGCGGCCGGTCAGCCCCAGCATTTT
CASSYAAGQPQHF
>NA|NA|TRBV19|15|TRBJ2-3
TGTGCCAGTAGTATTCCAGCGCCGCCGGCAGATACGCAGTATTTT
CASSIPAPPADTQYF
>TRBD2|NA|TRBV28|15|TRBJ2-2
TGTGCCAGTTTAGGAGCGGGAGGGCCCACCGGGGAGCTGTTTTTT
CASLGAGGPTGELFF
>NA|NA|TRBV21-1|14|TRBJ1-1
TGTGCCAGCAGCGCTCGGGACAGGAACACTGAAGCTTTCTTT
CASSARDRNTEAFF
>NA|NA|TRBV4-1|13|TRBJ2-7
TGCGCCAGCAGCCAGGAGGACAGCCACGAGCAGTACTTC
CASSQEDSHEQYF
>TRBD2|NA|TRBV9|16|TRBJ2-1
TGTGCCAGCAGCGTAGATTCTAGCGGGGGTCACAATGAGCAGTTCTTC
CASSVDSSGGHNEQFF
>NA|NA|TRBV11-2|16|TRBJ2-1
TGTGCCAGCAGCTTAGTTGGGGCGAACTCCTACAATGAGCAGTTCTTC
CASSLVGANSYNEQFF
>NA|NA|TRBV14|17|TRBJ2-5
TGTGCCAGCAGCCAAGATGGATTCGGGGGGCGCCAAGAGACCCAGTACTTC
CASSQDGFGGRQETQYF
>NA|NA|TRBV19|12|TRBJ1-2
TGTGCCAGTAGTGCGAGGGATTATGGCTACACCTTC
CASSARDYGYTF
>TRBD1|NA|TRBV13|15|TRBJ1-1
TGTGCCAGCAGCGGAATACAGGGGAGAGGAACTGAAGCTTTCTTT
CASSGIQGRGTEAFF
>TRBD1|NA|TRBV6-5|14|TRBJ2-7
TGTGCCAGCGGCCAGGACAGGGTGTTAACCGAGCAGTACTTC
CASGQDRVLTEQYF
>TRBD1|NA|TRBV5-1|15|TRBJ1-6
TGCGCCAGCAGCCAACTCGGGACAGATAATTCACCCCTCCACTTT
CASSQLGTDNSPLHF
>NA|NA|TRBV28|14|TRBJ2-7
TGTGCCAGCAGTTTATGGGTGACAGGCTACGAGCAGTACTTC
CASSLWVTGYEQYF
>NA|NA|TRBV7-8|16|TRBJ2-7
TGTGCCAGCAGCTTAGGCCAAGGCTTCGGGGGTTGGGAGCAGTACTTC
CASSLGQGFGGWEQYF
>NA|few|TRBV7-2|15|TRBJ2-2
TGTGCCAGCAGCCTCAGGGGGGATTTCACCGGGGAGCTGTTTTTT
CASSLRGDFTGELFF
>TRBD2|few|TRBV7-2|15|TRBJ2-3
TGTGCCAGCAGGCCTGAACTAGCGGGAGGACATACGCAGTATTTT
CASRPELAGGHTQYF
>TRBD2|NA|TRBV4-3|18|TRBJ2-3
TGCGCCAGCAGCCGGCTATTTGACGGGAGGTTTAATACAGATACGCAGTATTTT
CASSRLFDGRFNTDTQYF
>TRBD1|NA|TRBV4-3|16|TRBJ1-4
TGCGCCAGCAGCCAAGGGGACAGCTTTTTCGATGAAAAACTGTTTTTT
CASSQGDSFFDEKLFF
>TRBD2|NA|TRBV5-8|9|TRBJ2-2
TGTGCCAGCAGCTCGGGACTAATTTTT
CASSSGLIF
>TRBD1|once|TRBV7-9|14|TRBJ1-2
TGTGCCAGCAGCGGAACGACAGGGAGCCATGGCTACACCTTC
CASSGTTGSHGYTF
>NA|NA|TRBV27|16|TRBJ1-4
TGTGCCAGCAGACCCGGGATATGGGCAACTAATGAAAAACTGTTTTTT
CASRPGIWATNEKLFF
>NA|NA|TRBV5-4|14|TRBJ2-3
TGTGCCAGCAGCTTAGGGGGAGGGGCAGATACGCAGTATTTT
CASSLGGGADTQYF
>TRBD2|NA|TRBV3-1/TRBV3-2|17|TRBJ2-7
TGTGCCAGCAGCCAAAGGACTAGCGGGAGTCTCGCCGACGAGCAGTACTTC
CASSQRTSGSLADEQYF
>NA|NA|TRBV6-5|15|TRBJ1-5
TGTGCCAGCAGTTACCGAGCTTATAGCAATCAGCCCCAGCATTTT
CASSYRAYSNQPQHF
>TRBD2|NA|TRBV6-5|14|TRBJ2-7
TGTGCCAGCAGGTCCCGGGAGGTCTCCTACGAGCAGTACTTC
CASRSREVSYEQYF
>NA|NA|TRBV7-2|17|TRBJ2-2
TGTGCCAGCAACAGGGTCGATTCCCTTTTTAACACCGGGGAGCTGTTTTTT
CASNRVDSLFNTGELFF
>NA|NA|TRBV13|13|TRBJ2-2
TGTGCCAGCAGCCCCAGGGGCACCGGGGAGCTGTTTTTT
CASSPRGTGELFF
>NA|NA|TRBV12-3/TRBV12-4|13|TRBJ2-7
TGTGCCAGCAGTTACCCGGGGTCCCTTAAGCAGTACTTC
CASSYPGSLKQYF
>TRBD2|NA|TRBV5-1|17|TRBJ2-3
TGCGCCAGCAGCTCGGGGCTAGCGGGAGATGTAACAGATACGCAGTATTTT
CASSSGLAGDVTDTQYF
>TRBD1|NA|TRBV7-3|15|TRBJ2-2
TGTGCCAGCAGCTTGAGGGACAGGAACACCGGGGAGCTGTTTTTT
CASSLRDRNTGELFF
>NA|NA|TRBV4-3|14|TRBJ2-7
TGCGCCAGCAGCCAAGGGTGGCAGTCTTTGGAGCAGTACTTC
CASSQGWQSLEQYF
>TRBD1|NA|TRBV19|15|TRBJ2-4
TGTGCCAGTAGTCGACAGGGGAGAAGCAAAAACATTCAGTACTTC
CASSRQGRSKNIQYF
>NA|once|TRBV27|14|TRBJ1-2
TGTGCCAGCAGTTTAACCGGGACAAACTATGGCTACACCTTC
CASSLTGTNYGYTF
>TRBD2|NA|TRBV19|13|TRBJ2-1
TGTGCCAGTCTCGCTAGCGGGAGGACTGAGCAGTTCTTC
CASLASGRTEQFF
>NA|NA|TRBV25-1|14|TRBJ1-6
TGTGCCAGCAGTGAACAGGGTAGGGGTTCACCCCTCCACTTT
CASSEQGRGSPLHF
>NA|NA|TRBV7-9|15|TRBJ2-1
TGTGCCAGCAGCGGATGGGAGGACGACTACAATGAGCAGTTCTTC
CASSGWEDDYNEQFF
>NA|once|TRBV18|13|TRBJ1-2
TGTGCCAGCTCACACTCAGGGGATGATGGCTACACCTTC
CASSHSGDDGYTF
>TRBD1|NA|TRBV7-2|16|TRBJ1-6
TGTGCCAGCAGCCTCAATCCGGGACAGGGGGTTTCACCCCTCCACTTT
CASSLNPGQGVSPLHF
>NA|NA|TRBV21-1|17|TRBJ1-3
TGTGCCAGCAGCAAAGGCATCAGGGGGAAACTAGGAAACACCATATATTTT
CASSKGIRGKLGNTIYF
>TRBD2|once|TRBV14|16|TRBJ2-5
TGTGCCAGCAGCCAAGATTACGCGGGACTACAAGAGACCCAGTACTTC
CASSQDYAGLQETQYF
>NA|NA|TRBV24-1|11|TRBJ2-7
TGTGCCACCAGACAGGGCGACGAGCAGTACTTC
CATRQGDEQYF
>TRBD2|NA|TRBV20-1|14|TRBJ2-1
TGCAGTGCTAGTAGTGGACTAGCGGACAATGAGCAGTTCTTC
CSASSGLADNEQFF
>NA|NA|TRBV10-3|14|TRBJ2-3
TGTGCCATCAGTGACATCCGGGACTTAGATACGCAGTATTTT
CAISDIRDLDTQYF
>NA|NA|TRBV2|15|TRBJ1-5
TGTGCCAGCAAAGCCGAATCGACAGGTTCATCGCCCCAGCATTTT
CASKAESTGSSPQHF
>NA|NA|TRBV2|13|TRBJ2-5
TGTGCCAGCACCGCAGGGCAGCAAGAGACCCAGTACTTC
CASTAGQQETQYF